This TCR beta chain was documented in a study of identical twins' blood T cells. Looking at the study overall: Roughly 6 alpha and about 6 beta libraries together yielded some 50 million reads.

The junction had 8 bases not matched to a gene; V was cut back by 1 base and J by 5 bases. This CDR3 is built from 15 residues. Germline assignment: CDR1 DFQATT and CDR2 SNEGSKA (reference sequence). Donors were six healthy women in three monozygous twin pairs. Authors' processing steps: Each donor had about 85,000 to nearly 500,000 clonotypes. TCRdb redid the calling of the 5' RACE reads with MiXCR, one entry per CDR3 protein. The V and J calls reflect TCRdb's pipeline rather than the authors' work. The table has about 370,000 distinct CDR3 sequences, 28% seen once. The chain uses TRBV20-1 and TRBJ2-3; 8 bases are shared with TRBD1. The sequenced sample consisted of PBMCs. The origin of this receptor is a woman between 18 and 50 years old in good health. In DNA form, the CDR3 reads TGCAGTGCTAGAGGGGTAGGACAGGGAGAAGATACGCAGTATTTT. Translated: CSARGVGQGEDTQYF.